This paragraph reports one T cell receptor beta chain. This specimen belongs to a study of blood T cell repertoires in COVID-19. Study as a whole: Samples came from the United States, Italy and Spain, spanning acute and convalescent COVID-19. PBMCs, B-cell-depleted T cells, or T cells provided the cDNA or gDNA that made up the material.

Original processing notes: Amplifying reference gene primers gave estimates of nucleated cell counts. Clones were read by immunoSEQ multiplex PCR, and TCRdb kept only the in-frame ones, dropping some. The DNA was the basis for D and trimming; V, J and clone size are from that table. In the table there are about 210,000 clones, about 80% of which are singletons. The CDR3 sequence is 14 residues long. The V and J ends lost 6 bases and 1 base respectively, with 12 bases between them. Germline V lookup: CDR1 SNHLY, CDR2 FYNNEI. The chain recombines TRBV2 with TRBJ1-1; D is possibly TRBD1 (5 bases). The receptor's source is a woman between 40 and 55 years old with active or convalescent COVID-19. The material sequenced was peripheral blood. The CDR3 DNA reads as TGTGCCAGCAGCCCTCGGGGGGGGAACACTGAAGCTTTCTTT. Translating gives CASSPRGGNTEAFF.